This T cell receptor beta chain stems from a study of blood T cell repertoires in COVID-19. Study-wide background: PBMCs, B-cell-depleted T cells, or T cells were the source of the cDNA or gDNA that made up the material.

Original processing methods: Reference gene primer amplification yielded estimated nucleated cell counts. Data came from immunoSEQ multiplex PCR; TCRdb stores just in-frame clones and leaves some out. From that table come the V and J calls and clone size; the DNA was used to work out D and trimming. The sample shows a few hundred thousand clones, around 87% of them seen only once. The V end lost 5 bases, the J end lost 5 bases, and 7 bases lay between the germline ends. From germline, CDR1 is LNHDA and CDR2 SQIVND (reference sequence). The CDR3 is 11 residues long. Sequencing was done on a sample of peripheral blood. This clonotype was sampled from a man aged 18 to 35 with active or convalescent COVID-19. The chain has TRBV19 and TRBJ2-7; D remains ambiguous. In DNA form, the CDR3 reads TGTGCCAGTAGTGCACTCGACGAGCAGTACTTC. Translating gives CASSALDEQYF.